This T cell receptor beta chain was profiled in a study of tumor-infiltrating lymphocytes in oesophageal squamous cell carcinoma listed by TCRdb under 2016. Library preparation used PCR. Sequencing relied on an Illumina HiSeq 2000. TCRdb reprocessed the public reads (quality trimming at Q25 with fastp, clone calling with MiXCR) and kept in-frame beta chains. Each entry is one CDR3 protein sequence, shown with its most common DNA and genes. This sample is represented by some 15,000 distinct CDR3 sequences; about 55% of them were singletons. The ten largest clonotypes hold 28% of the sample. Comment on this clonotype: Its antigen is still unknown. Per-nucleotide qualities are absent, and no much larger clonotype sits a single base away.

Per the germline V gene, SGHTA is the CDR1 and FQGNSA is the CDR2. The CDR3 contains 14 residues, cysteine and phenylalanine counted. The DNA shown is the 42-base CDR3, in frame from base 1. The chain uses TRBV7-2 and TRBJ2-7, with 7 central nucleotides matching TRBD2. The J call may not be correct, given that the DNA end is closer to TRBJ2-5. The receptor was isolated from a female donor with esophageal squamous cell carcinoma. Sequenced sample: esophageal tumor tissue. The DNA reads as follows: TGTGCCAGCAGCCCGACTAGCACCCAAGAGACCCAGTACTTC. Its amino acids are CASSPTSTQETQYF.